Listed below are T cell receptor beta chains from one sample, sequenced in a study of cytomegalovirus exposure and HLA in healthy donors. Generated by immunoSEQ multiplex PCR, the TCRdb table keeps only in-frame clones and is missing some. The sample shows around 150,000 clones, roughly 62% of them seen only once. The sample consisted of PBMCs. The receptors here all came from a male donor in good health and CMV-seronegative. Both conserved end residues are part of each CDR3. The order of the fields is CDR3 length, clone size, D gene, J gene, V gene, CDR3 protein, CDR3 DNA. The D gene is left open where the match is weak. Clone sizes are given selectively: once, few, many, or a class where the clone is expanded.

12,few,-,TRBJ1-1,TRBV7-9,CASSLPAGEAFF,TGTGCCAGCAGCTTACCCGCAGGGGAAGCTTTCTTT
18,-,TRBD1,TRBJ2-3,TRBV5-1,CASSPERGTGGTADTQYF,TGCGCCAGCAGCCCTGAGCGTGGGACAGGGGGCACGGCAGATACGCAGTATTTT
15,-,-,TRBJ1-1,TRBV5-5,CASSLHDTENTEAFF,TGTGCCAGCAGCTTGCACGACACAGAGAACACTGAAGCTTTCTTT
15,-,TRBD1,TRBJ2-7,TRBV9,CASSVAPGQGYEQYF,TGTGCCAGCAGCGTAGCGCCGGGACAGGGATACGAGCAGTACTTC
16,-,TRBD1,TRBJ1-3,TRBV9,CASSPAATGLLDTIYF,TGTGCCAGCAGCCCCGCCGCGACAGGGTTACTAGACACCATATATTTT
13,-,TRBD2,TRBJ2-7,TRBV10-3,CATRGLAEYEQYF,TGTGCCACCCGGGGACTAGCAGAATACGAGCAGTACTTC
12,-,-,TRBJ1-1,TRBV7-9,CASSPLYTEAFF,TGTGCCAGCAGCCCTTTATACACTGAAGCTTTCTTT
16,-,-,TRBJ1-1,TRBV10-1,CALILRVPSYLTEAFF,TGCGCCTTAATACTCAGGGTCCCCTCTTATCTCACTGAAGCTTTCTTT
14,-,-,TRBJ2-3,TRBV27,CASSLGRGTDTQYF,TGTGCCAGCAGTTTGGGCAGAGGGACAGATACGCAGTATTTT
14,-,TRBD2,TRBJ2-7,TRBV25-1,CASSESGGGYEQHF,TGTGCCAGCAGTGAAAGCGGGGGGGGTTACGAGCAGCACTTC
16,-,TRBD1,TRBJ2-7,TRBV7-8,CASSRQSPGQGYEQYF,TGTGCCAGCAGCCGTCAGAGTCCGGGACAGGGGTACGAGCAGTACTTC
16,-,TRBD1,TRBJ1-1,TRBV5-1,CASSLDHGQGDTEAFF,TGCGCCAGCAGCTTGGACCACGGACAGGGGGACACTGAAGCTTTCTTT
16,-,TRBD1,TRBJ2-7,TRBV28,CASRPTGTVSSYEQYF,TGTGCCAGCAGACCGACCGGGACAGTGAGCTCCTACGAGCAGTACTTC
13,-,-,TRBJ1-2,TRBV5-4,CASSFSLSYGYTF,TGTGCCAGCAGCTTCTCCCTTTCTTATGGCTACACCTTC
15,once,TRBD2,TRBJ2-3,TRBV2,CASQTSGGATDTQYF,TGTGCCAGTCAGACTAGCGGGGGAGCCACAGATACGCAGTATTTT
17,-,-,TRBJ1-4,TRBV9,CASSPYPPTATNEKLFF,TGTGCCAGCAGCCCCTACCCTCCGACAGCAACTAATGAAAAACTGTTTTTT
16,-,TRBD2,TRBJ2-2,TRBV7-2,CASSLVAGGPTGELFF,TGTGCCAGCAGCTTAGTAGCGGGGGGGCCGACCGGGGAGCTGTTTTTT
15,-,-,TRBJ2-1,TRBV6-1,CASSNPAGVTNEQFF,TGTGCCAGCAGTAACCCGGCAGGGGTGACCAATGAGCAGTTCTTC
15,-,-,TRBJ1-4,TRBV6-5,CASSYGSLANEKLFF,TGTGCCAGCAGTTACGGCAGCTTAGCCAATGAAAAACTGTTTTTT
15,-,-,TRBJ1-2,TRBV6-5,CASSYWGTQTHGYTF,TGTGCCAGCAGTTACTGGGGGACACAGACCCATGGCTACACCTTC
16,few,-,TRBJ1-5,TRBV4-2,CASSQEGGYSNQPQHF,TGTGCCAGCAGCCAAGAGGGGGGTTATAGCAATCAGCCCCAGCATTTT
14,-,-,TRBJ2-7,TRBV9,CASSVGGDSYEQYF,TGTGCCAGCAGCGTAGGGGGGGACTCCTACGAGCAGTACTTC
17,-,TRBD1,TRBJ2-5,TRBV7-3,CASSLIPRTGFGETQYF,TGTGCCAGCAGCTTAATCCCCCGGACAGGGTTTGGAGAGACCCAGTACTTC
14,-,-,TRBJ1-1,TRBV2,CASILRQPNTEAFF,TGTGCCAGCATCCTACGACAACCAAACACTGAAGCTTTCTTT
15,-,-,TRBJ1-3,TRBV7-3,CASSPHAGGGNTIYF,TGTGCCAGCAGCCCCCACGCGGGCGGTGGAAACACCATATATTTT
13,-,-,TRBJ2-5,TRBV2,CASRKTGSETQYF,TGTGCCAGCAGAAAAACAGGGTCGGAGACCCAGTACTTC
15,-,-,TRBJ1-1,TRBV11-1,CASSSNIRSTAEAFF,TGTGCCAGCAGCTCTAACATCCGGTCGACAGCGGAAGCTTTCTTT
17,-,TRBD2,TRBJ2-5,TRBV7-2,CASSLFAGGRIWETQYF,TGTGCCAGCAGCTTATTTGCGGGGGGCCGGATTTGGGAGACCCAGTACTTC
14,-,-,TRBJ1-2,TRBV9,CASSVEAGTRGYTF,TGTGCCAGCAGCGTAGAGGCGGGTACGCGGGGCTACACCTTC
12,-,-,TRBJ1-1,TRBV28,CASRGGGTEAFF,TGTGCCAGCAGGGGAGGAGGGACTGAAGCTTTCTTT
14,-,-,TRBJ1-6,TRBV9,CASSVGQANSPLHF,TGTGCCAGCAGCGTAGGGCAGGCAAATTCACCCCTCCACTTT
14,few,TRBD1,TRBJ1-4,TRBV2,CASRETGFYEKLFF,TGTGCCAGCAGGGAGACAGGGTTCTATGAAAAACTGTTTTTT
16,-,TRBD2,TRBJ2-1,TRBV4-3,CASSHRLRGEYNEQFF,TGCGCCAGCAGCCATCGGTTACGGGGGGAGTACAATGAGCAGTTCTTC
17,once,-,TRBJ1-2,TRBV21-1,CASTKRGGTGSGYGYTF,TGTGCCAGCACCAAAAGGGGGGGGACGGGGTCGGGCTATGGCTACACCTTC
17,-,-,TRBJ2-2,TRBV5-4,CASSLQGLSPNTGELFF,TGTGCCAGCAGCTTGCAGGGCCTGAGTCCGAACACCGGGGAGCTGTTTTTT
12,-,TRBD1,TRBJ1-2,TRBV28,CASSQGAQGYTF,TGTGCCAGCAGCCAGGGGGCGCAAGGCTACACCTTC
15,-,-,TRBJ1-1,TRBV19,CASSLGRTDNTEAFF,TGTGCCAGTAGTTTAGGGCGGACAGACAACACTGAAGCTTTCTTT
13,-,TRBD1,TRBJ2-7,TRBV18,CASSPSGGYEQYF,TGTGCCAGCTCACCGTCAGGGGGCTACGAGCAGTACTTC
16,-,-,TRBJ1-5,TRBV2,CASNGGPDSTNQPQHF,TGTGCCAGCAATGGGGGTCCGGACAGCACCAATCAGCCCCAGCATTTT
13,-,-,TRBJ1-2,TRBV4-1,CASSQDGGYGYTF,TGCGCCAGCAGCCAAGATGGCGGTTATGGCTACACCTTC
15,-,TRBD1,TRBJ1-5,TRBV5-6,CASSIGQGPNQPQHF,TGTGCCAGCAGCATCGGACAGGGCCCTAATCAGCCCCAGCATTTT
16,-,TRBD2,TRBJ2-2,TRBV9,CASSLSTSSDSGELFF,TGTGCCAGCAGCTTATCGACTAGCTCTGATTCCGGGGAGCTGTTTTTT
13,-,-,TRBJ1-2,TRBV29-1,CSVESALPYGYTF,TGCAGCGTTGAAAGCGCCCTTCCCTATGGCTACACCTTC
14,few,TRBD2,TRBJ2-2,TRBV7-2,CASSLPGGAGELFF,TGTGCCAGCAGCTTACCGGGAGGAGCCGGGGAGCTGTTTTTT
14,-,-,TRBJ1-6,TRBV5-1,CASSPQGSNSPLHF,TGCGCCAGCAGCCCCCAGGGCTCTAATTCACCCCTCCACTTT
14,-,-,TRBJ1-5,TRBV2,CASSGARAIQPQHF,TGTGCCAGCAGTGGGGCCAGGGCGATTCAGCCCCAGCATTTT
13,-,-,TRBJ2-2,TRBV27,CASNHRAGGELFF,TGTGCCAGCAACCACAGGGCCGGCGGGGAGCTGTTTTTT
14,-,TRBD1,TRBJ1-4,TRBV28,CASSPQGVNEKLFF,TGTGCCAGCAGCCCGCAGGGGGTTAATGAAAAACTGTTTTTT
15,many,-,TRBJ1-1,TRBV5-1,CASSLAPGMNTEAFF,TGCGCCAGCAGCTTGGCCCCAGGGATGAACACTGAAGCTTTCTTT
12,few,-,TRBJ1-3,TRBV10-2,CATEDSGNTIYF,TGCGCCACCGAGGACAGCGGAAACACCATATATTTT
16,-,-,TRBJ1-6,TRBV6-5,CASSSGYFSYNSPLHF,TGTGCCAGCAGTTCAGGGTATTTCTCCTATAATTCACCCCTCCACTTT
20,once,TRBD2,TRBJ2-3,TRBV30,CAWSVFGRRVAGAGADTQYF,TGTGCCTGGAGTGTATTTGGGAGGAGGGTAGCGGGGGCCGGGGCAGATACGCAGTATTTT
16,-,TRBD1,TRBJ1-1,TRBV11-1,CASSSLPAGGRTEAFF,TGTGCCAGCAGTTCCTTACCAGCAGGGGGCCGGACTGAAGCTTTCTTT
11,few,-,TRBJ1-1,TRBV5-1,CASSLDTEAFF,TGCGCCAGCAGCTTGGATACAGAAGCTTTCTTT
15,few,-,TRBJ2-7,TRBV19,CASSIVAGATYEQYF,TGTGCCAGTAGTATCGTTGCGGGGGCCACCTACGAGCAGTACTTC